The sequence of this T cell receptor (beta chain) was determined in a study of control samples from healthy donors and cancer patients (dated by TCRdb to 2018 to 2021). The library came from the immunoSEQ multiplex PCR assay. Not all clones reach the TCRdb copy of this immuneACCESS table, which keeps in-frame sequences only. Checked studies attribute under half of the gap to unresolved V genes and leave the rest unexplained. The sample table records fewer than 300,000 clones; almost 85% of these occur just once. Roughly 15% of the sample comes from the top ten. As concerns this clone: The target of this receptor is not known. Base qualities are not at hand, and no much larger clone is one base apart.

Relative to germline, V is missing 3 bases and J is missing 8 bases, with 7 bases of the junction outside any gene match. Looking up the germline V gene (reference sequence) yields CDR1 SGHNT and CDR2 YYREEE. The CDR3, cysteine through phenylalanine, is 13 amino acids long. This entry keeps only the CDR3 DNA: 39 bases, framed from base 1. This receptor was taken from a woman aged 55-69 years with lung cancer. The sample comprised PBMCs. The V and J segments used are TRBV5-4 and TRBJ1-1, with TRBD1 identical over 7 junction bases. The CDR3: CASSSTGVPEAFF. The DNA sequence reads TGTGCCAGCAGCTCTACAGGGGTACCAGAAGCTTTCTTT.